This is a list of T cell receptor beta chains from one sample in a study of STAT5B mutations in CD4+ large granular lymphocyte leukemia. Using immunoSEQ multiplex PCR, the repertoire was profiled, and TCRdb retains in-frame clones only, with some absent. The table records 32,000 or so clones, 65% to 80% of them present only once. Sequencing was carried out using CD4+ T cells from blood buffy coats. The receptor set was obtained from a human donor in good health. CDR3s include the opening cysteine and the closing phenylalanine or tryptophan. Each record gives: V gene, CDR3 length, clone size, D gene, J gene, CDR3 DNA, CDR3 protein. The D gene is left open where the match is weak. Some rows mark clone size as missing; the rest say once, few, many or name a class of expanded clone.

TRBV6-5,15,.,TRBD1,TRBJ2-2,TGTGCCAGCAGGTCGACGGGGACAGGGGCCTGGGAGCTGTTTTTT,CASRSTGTGAWELFF
TRBV21-1,16,.,.,TRBJ2-6,TGTGCCAGCAGCAAAGGTGAAAAACCTGGGGCCAACGTCCTGACTTTC,CASSKGEKPGANVLTF
TRBV28,15,once,TRBD1,TRBJ1-2,TGTGCCAGCACCACGACAGGGTCGGTTTACTATGGCTACACCTTC,CASTTTGSVYYGYTF
TRBV18,13,.,.,TRBJ1-1,TGTGCCAGCTCACCCCAAGGGGAGGGAGAAGCTTTCTTT,CASSPQGEGEAFF
TRBV6-1,13,few,.,TRBJ1-2,TGTGCGGCCCTGTGGCCTCGAGGCTATGGCTACACCTTC,CAALWPRGYGYTF
TRBV6-5,13,.,.,TRBJ2-5,TGTGCCAGCAGTTACCTCTGGGGAGAGACCCAGTACTTC,CASSYLWGETQYF
TRBV5-1,17,.,.,TRBJ2-1,TGCGCCAGCAGCTTGGGGGCGGAAGGGCCGCGGGGGCGGAAGCAGTTCTTC,CASSLGAEGPRGRKQFF
TRBV7-8,15,.,TRBD2,TRBJ2-3,TGTGCCAGCAGATGGACTAGCGGGGGTGGCGATACGCAGTATTTT,CASRWTSGGGDTQYF
TRBV7-8,15,.,.,TRBJ1-5,TGTGCCAGCAGCTTAGCTCCCGGAGACAATCAGCCCCAGCATTTT,CASSLAPGDNQPQHF
TRBV7-2,14,.,.,TRBJ2-6,TGTGCCAGCGAAGATGACTCTGGGGCCAACGTCCTGACTTTC,CASEDDSGANVLTF
TRBV4-2,18,.,TRBD2,TRBJ2-3,TGTGCCAGCAGCTTGCTCGGACTAGCGAGTGCTAGCACAGATACGCAGTATTTT,CASSLLGLASASTDTQYF
TRBV16,15,.,.,TRBJ1-1,TGTGCCAGCAGCCGACGACCCGAAACTGTCCCTGAAGCTTTCTTT,CASSRRPETVPEAFF
TRBV27,14,.,.,TRBJ1-5,TGTGCCAGCAGCCTCAGGGAGGGCAATCAGCCCCAGCATTTT,CASSLREGNQPQHF
TRBV9,14,.,.,TRBJ2-3,TGTGCCAGCAGCGGGGGGAGGGGGTCAGATACGCAGTATTTT,CASSGGRGSDTQYF
TRBV7-9,14,.,.,TRBJ1-4,TGTGCCAGCAGCCCTGAGGCAGTAAATGAAAAACTGTTTTTT,CASSPEAVNEKLFF
TRBV18,13,.,.,TRBJ1-2,TGTGCCAGCTCACCGACCGGGGGCTATGGCTACACCTTC,CASSPTGGYGYTF
TRBV7-9,15,few,TRBD1,TRBJ1-2,TGTGCCAGCAGCCCGGGGACAGGGAGAGACTATGGCTACACCTTC,CASSPGTGRDYGYTF
TRBV5-5,15,.,TRBD1,TRBJ1-1,TGTGCCAGCAGCTTTTCCCTGACAGGGAGGGCTGAAGCTTTCTTT,CASSFSLTGRAEAFF
TRBV6-6,15,once,.,TRBJ1-4,TGTGCCAGCAGGGCCGCCGGGGGGGTTAATGAAAAACTGTTTTTT,CASRAAGGVNEKLFF
TRBV10-3,13,.,.,TRBJ1-5,TGTGCCATCAGTGAGTCAAGTAATCAGCCCCAGCATTTT,CAISESSNQPQHF
TRBV6-6,14,few,.,TRBJ1-6,TGTGCCAGCAGTTACGACGGGGACCGGTCACCCCTCCACTTT,CASSYDGDRSPLHF
TRBV25-1,14,few,.,TRBJ2-5,TGTGCCAGCAGTGAGTCAGCCTTCCAAGAGACCCAGTACTTC,CASSESAFQETQYF
TRBV5-1,14,.,.,TRBJ1-2,TGCGCCAGCAGCTTGGAACAGGGTGGTCATGGCTACACCTTC,CASSLEQGGHGYTF
TRBV6-5,14,.,.,TRBJ2-3,TGTGCCAGCAGAAATACAGGCGGCACAGATACGCAGTATTTT,CASRNTGGTDTQYF
TRBV19,15,.,.,TRBJ2-1,TGTGCCAGTAGTCCCCGGGTGGGGTCCTCATATGAGCAGTTCTTC,CASSPRVGSSYEQFF
TRBV7-8,17,.,.,TRBJ2-2,TGTGCCAGCAGCTCACAAAGGACAGCTACGAGCACCGGGGAGCTGTTTTTT,CASSSQRTATSTGELFF
TRBV5-1,16,.,TRBD2,TRBJ2-1,TGCGCCAGCAGCTTGGGGACTAGCGGGGGATTCAATGAGCAGTTCTTC,CASSLGTSGGFNEQFF
TRBV15,14,.,.,TRBJ1-2,TGTGCCACCAGCAGAGTGTTGCGGGAGGATGGCTACACCTTC,CATSRVLREDGYTF
TRBV19,17,.,.,TRBJ1-3,TGTGCCAGTAGTATAAGGACTCAGTGGCGCTCTGGAAACACCATATATTTT,CASSIRTQWRSGNTIYF
TRBV7-2,17,.,TRBD2,TRBJ2-5,TGTGCCAGCAGCTTAGTTTTTCTAGCGGGGAGTCAAGAGACCCAGTACTTC,CASSLVFLAGSQETQYF
TRBV11-2,11,.,.,TRBJ2-3,TGTGCCAGCAGCTTGTCTGATACGCAGTATTTT,CASSLSDTQYF
TRBV28,13,.,.,TRBJ1-1,TGTGCCAGTAGTATAATAGCCTACACTGAAGCTTTCTTT,CASSIIAYTEAFF
TRBV9,15,few,.,TRBJ1-5,TGTGCCAGCAGCGTAGTCGCAGACCTCAATCAGCCCCAGCATTTT,CASSVVADLNQPQHF
TRBV7-9,16,.,TRBD1,TRBJ2-3,TGTGCCAGCACCGGGGCCGTAGGGACAGGGATAGATACGCAGTATTTT,CASTGAVGTGIDTQYF
TRBV9,15,.,TRBD1,TRBJ1-6,TGTGCCAGCAGCGGATTGGGACAGGGGATTTCACCCCTCCACTTT,CASSGLGQGISPLHF
TRBV7-8,16,.,TRBD1,TRBJ2-7,TGTGCCAGCAGCTTATCGCCCGGGACAGGGGCCTACGAGCAGTACTTC,CASSLSPGTGAYEQYF
TRBV7-2,13,.,.,TRBJ1-5,TGTGCCAGCAGCTTAGGGAACAGTCAGCCCCAGCATTTT,CASSLGNSQPQHF
TRBV11-2,14,.,TRBD1,TRBJ2-7,TGTGCCAGCAGCCATCCGGGACAGCACTACGAGCAGTACTTC,CASSHPGQHYEQYF
TRBV6-5,13,few,.,TRBJ1-1,TGTGCCAGCAGTTGGGACTCTTCGTGGGGGGCTTTCTTT,CASSWDSSWGAFF
TRBV11-2,13,.,.,TRBJ1-5,TGTGCCAGCAGCGCGGTGCCGAATCAGCCCCAGCATTTT,CASSAVPNQPQHF
TRBV10-3,13,.,TRBD1,TRBJ1-5,TGTGCCACCGGGACAGGCGGGAATCAGCCCCAGCATTTT,CATGTGGNQPQHF
TRBV29-1,11,few,.,TRBJ1-1,TGCAGCGTTGGGGTCAACACTGAAGCTTTCTTT,CSVGVNTEAFF
TRBV5-1,13,.,.,TRBJ1-5,TGCGCCAGCAGCGTCGATGGCAATCAGCCCCAGCATTTT,CASSVDGNQPQHF
TRBV5-4,15,.,.,TRBJ1-5,TGTGCCAGCAGCTCTGGGACCTTCAGCAATCAGCCCCAGCATTTT,CASSSGTFSNQPQHF
TRBV7-9,14,few,.,TRBJ2-2,TGTGCCAGCAGCTTTTTCCAGAACACCGGGGAGCAGTTTTTT,CASSFFQNTGEQFF
TRBV5-1,15,few,TRBD1,TRBJ1-2,TGCGCCAGCAGCCCAAAAGGACAGGGGTTGGATGGCTACACCTTC,CASSPKGQGLDGYTF
TRBV5-1,14,once,.,TRBJ2-5,TGCGCCAGCAGCTTGGCGGCGAGCCAAGAGACCCAGTACTTC,CASSLAASQETQYF
TRBV7-2,14,.,TRBD1,TRBJ1-1,TGTGCCAGCAGCGGACAGGGGCCAGGTACTGAAGCTTTCTTT,CASSGQGPGTEAFF
TRBV6-4,15,.,.,TRBJ2-3,TGTGCCAGCAGCAGGGGGAGGAGAGACACAGATACGCAGTATTTT,CASSRGRRDTDTQYF
TRBV28,16,.,.,TRBJ1-1,TGTGCCAGCAGCCTCGGAGGGGGGCGAGGGGGCACTGAAGCTTTCTTT,CASSLGGGRGGTEAFF
TRBV9,15,.,.,TRBJ2-1,TGTGCCAGCAGCGTAGGGACTACATCCTACAATGAGCAGTTCTTC,CASSVGTTSYNEQFF
TRBV4-1,13,few,.,TRBJ1-6,TGCGCCAGCAGGGAACAGAATAATTCACCCCTCCACTTT,CASREQNNSPLHF
TRBV28,13,.,.,TRBJ1-1,TGTGCCAGCAGTTTATCAGGGAGGGATGGAGCTTTCTTT,CASSLSGRDGAFF
TRBV20-1,11,once,.,TRBJ2-2,TGCAGTGCTAGGCTTCCCGGGGAGCTGTTTTTT,CSARLPGELFF
TRBV15,17,.,TRBD2,TRBJ2-3,TGTGCCACCAGCAGAGAGGGACTAGCGGGGGCCCTAGATACGCAGTATTTT,CATSREGLAGALDTQYF
TRBV5-1,14,.,.,TRBJ2-3,TGCGCCAGCAGCTTGGAAGGCAACACAGATACGCAGTATTTT,CASSLEGNTDTQYF
TRBV11-2,16,.,.,TRBJ1-2,TGTGCCAGCAGCTTAGATCTAGGCATCCCCCTCTATGGCTACACCTTC,CASSLDLGIPLYGYTF